Shown below are 24 T cell receptor beta chains from a single sample sequenced in a study of cytotoxic CD8 clonotypes in ibrutinib-treated CLL. Repertoires were generated with immunoSEQ multiplex PCR, while TCRdb's copy carries only in-frame clones and drops some. Altogether approximately 130,000 clones are present, roughly 84% being singletons, with the ten largest covering 3.3%. The sequences come from PBMCs, collected after 24 months of ibrutinib treatment. The receptors stem from a human donor with chronic lymphocytic leukemia.

V gene TRBV10-3 combines with J gene TRBJ2-7; D is possibly TRBD1 (6 bases). Trimming removed 0 bases at V and 2 bases at J, with 8 bases between. The CDR3 runs to 14 residues. Germline loops: CDR1 ENHRY, CDR2 SYGVKD. The CDR3 DNA sequence: TGTGCCATCAGTGAGTCGTCAGGGGCCTACGAGCAGTACTTC. Its protein is CAISESSGAYEQYF.

V usage is TRBV19 and J usage is TRBJ2-5; the D gene is possibly TRBD1 (7 bases). CDR1 is LNHDA, CDR2 SQIVND, per germline (reference sequence). V was shortened by 3 bases and J by 4 bases, with 15 bases between the two germline ends. The CDR3 contains 15 residues. The CDR3 sequence is CASSISRGTAETQYF. The DNA for the CDR3 is TGTGCCAGTAGTATTTCCCGGGGGACAGCAGAGACCCAGTACTTC.

The chain has TRBV21-1 and TRBJ1-6. TRBV21-1 has pseudogene status. The CDR3 is made up of 16 amino acids. The CDR3 loop is CASSKVHKPDNSPLHF. CDR3 nucleotide sequence: TGTGCCAGCAGCAAAGTCCACAAGCCAGATAATTCACCCCTCCACTTT.

The rearrangement joins TRBV11-2 to TRBJ1-2, with a possible D match to TRBD1 (6 bases). CDR3 length: 15 amino acids. Per germline, CDR1 SGHAT and CDR2 FQNNGV. V shed 5 bases and J shed 8 bases, with 21 bases lying between them. CDR3 bases: TGTGCCAGCAGCGACCGAACTCCCCGACAGGCGGGCTACACCTTC. This sequence encodes CASSDRTPRQAGYTF. Looking up the rest from reference TRBV11-2 and TRBJ1-2 gives the full variable domain: EAGVAQSPRYKIIEKRQSVAFWCNPISGHATLYWYQQILGQGPKLLIQFQNNGVVDDSQLPKDRFSAERLKGVDSTLKIQPAKLEDSAVYLCASSDRTPRQAGYTFGSGTRLTVV.

For the CDR3, the DNA is TGTGCCAGCAGTTTAGGGGGGGCCGATAATTCACCCCTCCACTTT. Translating it yields CASSLGGADNSPLHF. The V call is TRBV28, the J call TRBJ1-6; a weak D match, TRBD1 (6 bases). Germline CDR1 is MDHEN and CDR2 is SYDVKM. The CDR3 totals 15 residues. V was shortened by 2 bases and J by 5 bases, with 10 bases between the two germline ends.

The chain uses TRBV6-5 and TRBJ1-4; D remains ambiguous. The CDR3 sequence is 11 residues long. The germline CDR1 and CDR2 sequences are MNHEY and SVGAGI. With 6 bases removed from V and 9 bases from J, the gap between germline ends came to 8 bases. DNA of the CDR3: TGTGCCAGCAGGGGCAGTCAAAAACTGTTTTTT. Protein: CASRGSQKLFF.

The chain uses TRBV14 and TRBJ1-4; 7 nucleotides agree with TRBD1. CDR1 SGHDN and CDR2 FVKESK come from the germline V gene. This CDR3 comprises 18 residues. V lost 4 bases to trimming and J lost 0 bases; unmatched junction nucleotides: 11. CDR3 DNA sequence: TGTGCCAGCAGCCTCTACCGGGACAGCCTCTCAACTAATGAAAAACTGTTTTTT. Amino acids: CASSLYRDSLSTNEKLFF.

The rearrangement links TRBV6-1 to TRBJ2-3; possible D gene TRBD2, 5 bases. This CDR3 is built from 15 residues. V shed 5 bases and J shed 2 bases, with 14 bases lying between them. Germline loops: CDR1 MNHNS, CDR2 SASEGT. The DNA of the CDR3 is TGTGCCAGCAGTCCCCCCGGCGGGCTCACAGATACGCAGTATTTT. Protein product: CASSPPGGLTDTQYF.

This clone was counted once. This chain uses TRBV9 with TRBJ2-5; D is perhaps TRBD2 (5 bases). The germline CDR1 and CDR2 sequences are SGDLS and YYNGEE. V lost 0 bases and J lost 2, with 8 bases in between. This CDR3 has 14 residues. The CDR3 nucleotides are TGTGCCAGCAGCGTAGAAGCGGCACAAGAGACCCAGTACTTC. Its translation is CASSVEAAQETQYF.

The rearrangement links TRBV9 to TRBJ1-6, with TRBD1 matching 9 bases. CDR1 and CDR2 from the germline V gene are SGDLS and YYNGEE. After removal of 3 bases from V and 7 bases from J, the junction contained 2 bases not matched to a gene. This CDR3 contains 14 residues. This CDR3 reads CASSGDRGNSPLHF. The CDR3 DNA follows: TGTGCCAGCAGCGGCGACAGGGGGAATTCACCCCTCCACTTT.

The gene calls are TRBV6-1 and TRBJ2-3, with TRBD2 identical over 13 bases. The germline V gene encodes CDR1 MNHNS and CDR2 SASEGT. The CDR3 consists of 16 residues. Trimming removed 3 bases from V and 4 bases from J; junction bases left unmatched: 4. This CDR3 reads CASSDGLAGVADTQYF. The CDR3 nucleotides are TGTGCCAGCAGTGACGGACTAGCGGGGGTGGCAGATACGCAGTATTTT.

CDR3 in amino acids: CASSYSGGAQGEQYF. In nucleotides, the CDR3 is TGTGCCAGCAGTTACAGCGGGGGGGCCCAAGGTGAGCAGTACTTC. The rearrangement joins TRBV6-5 to TRBJ2-7; 10 bases agree with TRBD2. CDR3 length equals 15 residues. Unmatched junction bases numbered 8, after V lost 2 bases and J lost 7 bases. Per the germline V gene, CDR1 is MNHEY and CDR2 is SVGAGI.

The chain links TRBV7-6 to TRBJ1-1, with TRBD1 as a possible D gene (5 bases). The V end was cut by 5 bases, the J end by 0 bases, with 7 bases between. Germline CDR1 and CDR2: SGHVS and FNYEAQ. The CDR3 is 13 amino acids. The CDR3 DNA reads as TGTGCCAGCAGCGGAGGGGTGAACACTGAAGCTTTCTTT. It translates to CASSGGVNTEAFF.

The gene calls are TRBV30 and TRBJ2-1; the match to TRBD1 covers 8 bases. The J segment lost 15 bases and the V segment lost 4 bases, leaving 8 bases of the junction unmatched. Per germline, CDR1 GTSNPN and CDR2 SVGIG (reference sequence). The length of the CDR3 is 11 residues. The CDR3 bases are TGTGCCTGGAAGGCAGGGGGCGCTTGGTTCTTC. This gives the protein CAWKAGGAWFF.

V is TRBV11-2 and J is TRBJ2-7, with 7 bases aligning to TRBD1. V shed 3 bases and J 6 bases; nucleotides not matched to a gene: 5. Germline CDR1 and CDR2: SGHAT and FQNNGV. The CDR3 consists of 13 residues. The CDR3 is CASSFGTAGEQYF. CDR3 coding DNA: TGTGCCAGCAGCTTCGGGACAGCCGGCGAGCAGTACTTC.

The V gene is TRBV7-9, the J gene TRBJ2-5; tentative D call: TRBD2 (7 bases). The germline gives CDR1 SEHNR, CDR2 FQNEAQ (reference sequence). The CDR3 spans 15 residues. V lost 2 bases and J 2 bases, leaving 12 bases between the germline ends. CDR3 in DNA: TGTGCCAGCAGCTTAAGGGGGGGCTCTCAAGAGACCCAGTACTTC. It encodes CASSLRGGSQETQYF.

The rearrangement links TRBV19 to TRBJ2-7, with TRBD1 identical over 10 bases. The germline CDR1 and CDR2 sequences are LNHDA and SQIVND (reference sequence). Trimming took 3 bases from V and 2 from J; bases not matched to a gene: 4. The CDR3 sequence is 15 residues long. The CDR3 sequence is CASSINGQGAYEQYF. In DNA, the CDR3 is TGTGCCAGTAGTATTAACGGACAGGGGGCCTACGAGCAGTACTTC. Combining the CDR3 with reference TRBV19 and TRBJ2-7 gives the whole variable domain DGGITQSPKYLFRKEGQNVTLSCEQNLNHDAMYWYRQDPGQGLRLIYYSQIVNDFQKGDIAEGYSVSREKKESFPLTVTSAQKNPTAFYLCASSINGQGAYEQYFGPGTRLTVT.

This clone has only a few counts. CDR3 nucleotides: TGTGCCAGCTCACCTGGGACAGGCCGGCAAGAGACCCAGTACTTC. Translated: CASSPGTGRQETQYF. This rearrangement joins TRBV18 to TRBJ2-5, with 8 bases matching TRBD1. Losses at the gene ends were 3 bases for V and 2 bases for J; bases not matched to a gene: 5. The germline gives CDR1 KGHSH, CDR2 LQKENI. This CDR3 is built from 15 residues.

V is TRBV27 and J is TRBJ2-1; the match to TRBD1 covers 7 bases. Germline CDR1 MNHEY, CDR2 SMNVEV (reference sequence). This CDR3 is 16 amino acids long. The trim removed 4 bases at V and 5 bases at J, leaving 11 bases unmatched. Written as DNA, the CDR3 is TGTGCCAGCAGTTCCTCGTGGGACAGCAGAGACAATGAGCAGTTCTTC. This gives the protein CASSSSWDSRDNEQFF.

J is TRBJ1-1 and V is TRBV15; D is unresolved. CDR3 length: 15 amino acids. V lost 3 bases and J lost 3, with 14 bases in between. Germline loops: CDR1 LNHNV, CDR2 YYDKDF (reference sequence). CDR3 amino acids: CATSRERRVYTEAFF. The CDR3 DNA is TGTGCCACCAGCAGGGAACGACGGGTTTACACTGAAGCTTTCTTT. Filled out from reference TRBV15 and TRBJ1-1, the complete variable domain reads DAMVIQNPRYQVTQFGKPVTLSCSQTLNHNVMYWYQQKSSQAPKLLFHYYDKDFNNEADTPDNFQSRRPNTSFCFLDIRSPGLGDTAMYLCATSRERRVYTEAFFGQGTRLTVV.

V is TRBV7-2 and J is TRBJ2-4; D not certain. The CDR3 runs to 14 residues. In germline, CDR1 is SGHTA, CDR2 FQGNSA. Trimming removed 4 bases from V and 0 bases from J, with 7 bases in between. The CDR3 nucleotides are TGTGCCAGCAGCTACACGTTAGCCAAAAACATTCAGTACTTC. As protein: CASSYTLAKNIQYF.

The J gene is TRBJ2-2, the V gene TRBV19; D is possibly TRBD1 (5 bases). V shed 11 bases and J shed 1 base, with 14 bases lying between them. Germline V gene sequence: CDR1 LNHDA, CDR2 SQIVND (reference sequence). The CDR3 has 14 amino acids. CDR3 loop: CAVKGLLNTGELFF. For the CDR3, the DNA is TGTGCCGTTAAGGGGCTCTTGAACACCGGGGAGCTGTTTTTT. The full variable domain, with the rest looked up from reference TRBV19 and TRBJ2-2, is DGGITQSPKYLFRKEGQNVTLSCEQNLNHDAMYWYRQDPGQGLRLIYYSQIVNDFQKGDIAEGYSVSREKKESFPLTVTSAQKNPTAFYLCAVKGLLNTGELFFGEGSRLTVL.

This chain joins TRBV5-1 and TRBJ1-2; 9 nucleotides line up with TRBD1. CDR3 length: 15 amino acids. Germline V CDR1 and CDR2: SGHRS, YFSETQ. J was trimmed by 4 bases and V by 1 base; bases with no gene match: 5. CDR3 nucleotide sequence: TGCGCCAGCAGCTTGACCGCGACAGGGGGCTATGGCTACACCTTC. This codes for CASSLTATGGYGYTF.

This chain links TRBV5-6 with TRBJ1-3, with D hard to call. The germline CDR1 and CDR2 sequences are SGHDT and YYEEEE. Trimming pared 1 base from V and 3 bases from J, leaving 8 bases between. This CDR3 is 14 amino acids long. The CDR3 nucleotides are TGTGCCAGCAGCTTGACGGCAAATGGAAACACCATATATTTT. This encodes CASSLTANGNTIYF.